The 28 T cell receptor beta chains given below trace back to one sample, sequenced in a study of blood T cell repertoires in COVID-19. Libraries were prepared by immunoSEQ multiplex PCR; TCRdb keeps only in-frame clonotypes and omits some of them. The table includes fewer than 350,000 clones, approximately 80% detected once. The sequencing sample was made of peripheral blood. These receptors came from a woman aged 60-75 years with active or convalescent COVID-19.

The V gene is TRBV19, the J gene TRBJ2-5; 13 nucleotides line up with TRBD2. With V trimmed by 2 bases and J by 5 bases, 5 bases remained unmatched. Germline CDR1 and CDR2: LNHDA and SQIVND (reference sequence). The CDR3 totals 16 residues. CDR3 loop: CASSIPGLAGQETQYF. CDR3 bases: TGTGCCAGTAGTATACCGGGACTAGCGGGGCAGGAGACCCAGTACTTC.

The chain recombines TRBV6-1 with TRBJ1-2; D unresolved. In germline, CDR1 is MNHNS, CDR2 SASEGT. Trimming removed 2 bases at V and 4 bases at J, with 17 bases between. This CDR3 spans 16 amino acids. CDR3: CASSELEPYPPYGYTF. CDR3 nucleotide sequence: TGTGCCAGCAGTGAATTAGAACCCTACCCCCCCTATGGCTACACCTTC.

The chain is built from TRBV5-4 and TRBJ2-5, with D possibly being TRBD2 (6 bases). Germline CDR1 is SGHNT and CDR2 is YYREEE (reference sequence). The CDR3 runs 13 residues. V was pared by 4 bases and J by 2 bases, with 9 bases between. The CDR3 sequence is CASSGGVQETQYF. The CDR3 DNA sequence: TGTGCCAGCAGCGGCGGGGTTCAAGAGACCCAGTACTTC.

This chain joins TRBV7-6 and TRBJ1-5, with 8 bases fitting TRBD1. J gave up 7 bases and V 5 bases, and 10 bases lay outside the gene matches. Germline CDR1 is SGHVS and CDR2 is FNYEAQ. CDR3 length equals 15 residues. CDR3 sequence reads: CASSLRQGKGQPQHF. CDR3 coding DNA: TGTGCCAGCAGCCTGCGACAGGGGAAGGGCCAGCCCCAGCATTTT.

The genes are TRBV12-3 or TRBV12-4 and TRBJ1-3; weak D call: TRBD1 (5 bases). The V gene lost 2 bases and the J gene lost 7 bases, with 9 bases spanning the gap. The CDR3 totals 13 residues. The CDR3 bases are TGTGCCAGCAGTTTAAGACAGACGAACACCATATATTTT. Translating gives CASSLRQTNTIYF.

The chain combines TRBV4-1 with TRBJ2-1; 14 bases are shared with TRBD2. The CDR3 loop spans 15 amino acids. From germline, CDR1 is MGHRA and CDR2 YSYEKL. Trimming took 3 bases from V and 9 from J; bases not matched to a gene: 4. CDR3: CASSQGLAGVSEQFF. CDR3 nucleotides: TGCGCCAGCAGCCAGGGACTAGCGGGGGTAAGTGAGCAGTTCTTC.

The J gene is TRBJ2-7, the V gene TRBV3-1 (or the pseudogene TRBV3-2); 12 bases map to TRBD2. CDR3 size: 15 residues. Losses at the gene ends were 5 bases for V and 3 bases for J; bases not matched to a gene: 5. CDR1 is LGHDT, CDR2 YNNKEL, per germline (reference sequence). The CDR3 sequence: CASSSQTSGSYEQYF. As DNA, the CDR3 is TGTGCCAGCAGCTCTCAGACTAGCGGGAGCTACGAGCAGTACTTC.

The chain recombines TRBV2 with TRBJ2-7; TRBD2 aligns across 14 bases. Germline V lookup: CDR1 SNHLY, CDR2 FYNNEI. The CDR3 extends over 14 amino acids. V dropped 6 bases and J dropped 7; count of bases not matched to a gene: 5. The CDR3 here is CASRVGTSGGEQYF. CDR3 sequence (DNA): TGTGCCAGCAGAGTGGGGACTAGCGGGGGTGAGCAGTACTTC.

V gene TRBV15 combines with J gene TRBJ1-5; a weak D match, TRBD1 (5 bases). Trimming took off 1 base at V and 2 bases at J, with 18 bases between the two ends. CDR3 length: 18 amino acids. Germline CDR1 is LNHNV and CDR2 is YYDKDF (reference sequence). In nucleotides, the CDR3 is TGTGCCACCAGCAGAGCCTCTGCGACGGGGGTAGGCAATCAGCCCCAGCATTTT. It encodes CATSRASATGVGNQPQHF.

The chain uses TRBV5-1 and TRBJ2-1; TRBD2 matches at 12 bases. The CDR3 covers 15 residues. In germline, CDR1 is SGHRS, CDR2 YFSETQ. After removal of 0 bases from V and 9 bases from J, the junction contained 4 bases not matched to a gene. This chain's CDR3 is CASSLALAGGSEQFF. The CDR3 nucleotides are TGCGCCAGCAGCTTGGCCCTAGCGGGGGGGTCTGAGCAGTTCTTC.

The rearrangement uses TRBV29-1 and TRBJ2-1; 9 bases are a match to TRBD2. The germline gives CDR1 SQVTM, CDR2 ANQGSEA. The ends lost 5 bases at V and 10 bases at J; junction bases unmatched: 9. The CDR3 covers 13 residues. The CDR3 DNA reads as TGCAGCGTTAGCGCGGGGGGGCTAAGGGAGCAGTTCTTC. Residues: CSVSAGGLREQFF.

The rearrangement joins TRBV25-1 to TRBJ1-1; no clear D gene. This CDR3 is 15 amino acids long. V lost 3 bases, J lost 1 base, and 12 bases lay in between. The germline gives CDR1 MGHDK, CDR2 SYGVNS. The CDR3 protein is CASSDIGLRNTEAFF. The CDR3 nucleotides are TGTGCCAGCAGTGACATCGGGTTGCGGAACACTGAAGCTTTCTTT. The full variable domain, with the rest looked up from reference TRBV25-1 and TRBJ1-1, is EADIYQTPRYLVIGTGKKITLECSQTMGHDKMYWYQQDPGMELHLIHYSYGVNSTEKGDLSSESTVSRIRTEHFPLTLESARPSHTSQYLCASSDIGLRNTEAFFGQGTRLTVV.

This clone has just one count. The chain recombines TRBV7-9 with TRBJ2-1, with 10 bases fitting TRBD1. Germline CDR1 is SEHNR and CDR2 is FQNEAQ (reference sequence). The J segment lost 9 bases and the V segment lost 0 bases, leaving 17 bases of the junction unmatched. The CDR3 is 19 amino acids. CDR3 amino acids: CASSLARFKRQGANGEQFF. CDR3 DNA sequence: TGTGCCAGCAGCTTAGCGCGATTTAAACGACAGGGGGCTAATGGTGAGCAGTTCTTC.

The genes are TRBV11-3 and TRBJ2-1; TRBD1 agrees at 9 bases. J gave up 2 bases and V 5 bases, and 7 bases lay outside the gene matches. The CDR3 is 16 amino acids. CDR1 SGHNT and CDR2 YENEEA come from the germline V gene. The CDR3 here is CASSDTGGATYNEQFF. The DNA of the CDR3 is TGTGCCAGCAGCGATACAGGGGGCGCAACCTACAATGAGCAGTTCTTC.

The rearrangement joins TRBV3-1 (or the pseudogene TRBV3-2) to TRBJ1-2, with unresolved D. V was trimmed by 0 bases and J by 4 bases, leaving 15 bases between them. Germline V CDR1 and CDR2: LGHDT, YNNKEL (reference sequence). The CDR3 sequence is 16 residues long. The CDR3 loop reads CASSQEGTGFGYGYTF. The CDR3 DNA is TGTGCCAGCAGCCAAGAAGGAACCGGGTTTGGCTATGGCTACACCTTC.

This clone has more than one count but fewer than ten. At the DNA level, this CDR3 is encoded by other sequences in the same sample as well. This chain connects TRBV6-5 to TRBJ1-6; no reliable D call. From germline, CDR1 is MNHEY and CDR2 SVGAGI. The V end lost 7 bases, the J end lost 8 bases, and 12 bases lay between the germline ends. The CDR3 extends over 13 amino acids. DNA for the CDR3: TGTGCCAGCAAACGGACTGGGGATTCACCCCTCCACTTT. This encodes CASKRTGDSPLHF.

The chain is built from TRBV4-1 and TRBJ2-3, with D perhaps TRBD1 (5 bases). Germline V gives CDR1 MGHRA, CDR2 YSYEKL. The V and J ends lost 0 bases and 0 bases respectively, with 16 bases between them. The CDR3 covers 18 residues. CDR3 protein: CASSQDGHGARSTDTQYF. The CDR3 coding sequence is TGCGCCAGCAGCCAAGATGGGCATGGGGCCCGTAGCACAGATACGCAGTATTTT.

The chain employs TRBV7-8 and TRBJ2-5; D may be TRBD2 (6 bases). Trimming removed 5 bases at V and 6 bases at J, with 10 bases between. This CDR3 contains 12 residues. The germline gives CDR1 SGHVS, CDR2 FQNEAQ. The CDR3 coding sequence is TGTGCCAGCAGCCACGGAGGGAAGACCCAGTACTTC. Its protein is CASSHGGKTQYF. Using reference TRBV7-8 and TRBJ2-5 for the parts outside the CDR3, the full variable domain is GAGVSQSPRYKVAKRGQDVALRCDPISGHVSLFWYQQALGQGPEFLTYFQNEAQLDKSGLPSDRFFAERPEGSVSTLKIQRTQQEDSAVYLCASSHGGKTQYFGPGTRLLVL.

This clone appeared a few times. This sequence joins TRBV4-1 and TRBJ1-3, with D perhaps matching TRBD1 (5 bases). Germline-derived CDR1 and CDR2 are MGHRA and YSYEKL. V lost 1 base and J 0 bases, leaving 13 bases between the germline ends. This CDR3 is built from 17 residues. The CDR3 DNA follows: TGCGCCAGCAGCCAAGGGATGAGCAGGGCCTCTGGAAACACCATATATTTT. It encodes CASSQGMSRASGNTIYF.

CDR3 amino acids: CASSQGQERGYTF. The CDR3 DNA follows: TGTGCCAGCAGCCAAGGGCAGGAAAGGGGCTACACCTTC. The chain joins TRBV3-1 (or the pseudogene TRBV3-2) to TRBJ1-2; no definite D call. V lost 1 base, J lost 8 bases, and 11 bases lay in between. Germline-derived CDR1 and CDR2 are LGHDT and YNNKEL (reference sequence). The CDR3 has 13 residues.

The CDR3 is CATQIKRGSSYEQYF. CDR3 bases: TGTGCCACTCAAATTAAGCGGGGGAGCTCCTACGAGCAGTACTTC. V gene TRBV19 combines with J gene TRBJ2-7, with TRBD2 identical over 8 bases. Germline values: CDR1 LNHDA, CDR2 SQIVND (reference sequence). CDR3 length: 15 amino acids. V lost 10 bases and J lost 0; bases outside the gene matches: 11.

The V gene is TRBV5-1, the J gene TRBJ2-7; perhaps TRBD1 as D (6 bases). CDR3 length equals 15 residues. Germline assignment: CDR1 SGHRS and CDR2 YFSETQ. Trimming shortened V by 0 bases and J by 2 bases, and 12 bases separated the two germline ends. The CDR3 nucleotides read TGCGCCAGCAGCTTGGGACGGACAGAAGCCTACGAGCAGTACTTC. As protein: CASSLGRTEAYEQYF.

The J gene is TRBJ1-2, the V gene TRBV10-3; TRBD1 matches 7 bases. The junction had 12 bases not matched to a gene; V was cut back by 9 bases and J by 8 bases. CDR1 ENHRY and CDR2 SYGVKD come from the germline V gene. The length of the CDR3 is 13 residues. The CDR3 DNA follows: TGTGCCATTCAGCCAGGGGGGTTTGTCGGCTACACCTTC. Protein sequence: CAIQPGGFVGYTF.

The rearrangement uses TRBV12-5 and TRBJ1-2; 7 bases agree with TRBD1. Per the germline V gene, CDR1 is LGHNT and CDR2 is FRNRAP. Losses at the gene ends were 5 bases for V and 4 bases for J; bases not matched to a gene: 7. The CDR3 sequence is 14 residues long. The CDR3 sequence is CASGPQGGAYGYTF. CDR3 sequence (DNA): TGTGCTAGTGGTCCCCAAGGGGGCGCCTATGGCTACACCTTC.

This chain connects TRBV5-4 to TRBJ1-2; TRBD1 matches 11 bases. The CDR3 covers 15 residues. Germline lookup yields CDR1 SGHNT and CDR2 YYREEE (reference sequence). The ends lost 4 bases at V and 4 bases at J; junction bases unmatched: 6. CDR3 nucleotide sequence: TGTGCCAGCAGCCTTCGGACAGGGGGCTTCTATGGCTACACCTTC. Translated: CASSLRTGGFYGYTF.

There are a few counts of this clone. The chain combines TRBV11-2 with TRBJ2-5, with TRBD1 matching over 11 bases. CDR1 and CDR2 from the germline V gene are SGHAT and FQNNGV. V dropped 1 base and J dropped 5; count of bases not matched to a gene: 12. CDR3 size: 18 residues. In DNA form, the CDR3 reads TGTGCCAGCAGCTTAGTCGATCAAGGGACAGGGGGGAGGGAGACCCAGTACTTC. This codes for CASSLVDQGTGGRETQYF.

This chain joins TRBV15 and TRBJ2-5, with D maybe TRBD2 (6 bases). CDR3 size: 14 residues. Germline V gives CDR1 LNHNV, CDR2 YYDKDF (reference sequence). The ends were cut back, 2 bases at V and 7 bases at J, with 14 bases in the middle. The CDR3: CATSRIGEAGTQYF. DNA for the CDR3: TGTGCCACCAGCAGAATCGGGGAGGCTGGGACCCAGTACTTC. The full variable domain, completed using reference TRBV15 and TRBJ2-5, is DAMVIQNPRYQVTQFGKPVTLSCSQTLNHNVMYWYQQKSSQAPKLLFHYYDKDFNNEADTPDNFQSRRPNTSFCFLDIRSPGLGDTAMYLCATSRIGEAGTQYFGPGTRLLVL.

The CDR3 DNA sequence: TGCGCCGCCTGCCCATACAGGGGCTCTGGGGCCAACGTCCTGACTTTC. Translated: CAACPYRGSGANVLTF. The chain combines TRBV23-1 with TRBJ2-6, with TRBD1 matching over 7 bases. TRBV23-1 is known as an ORF, though its function is uncertain. V trimming: 11 bases; J trimming: 0 bases; junction bases outside the gene matches: 10. This CDR3 has 16 residues.